This note documents a single T cell receptor (beta chain) sequence. Its antigen is currently unknown. The data were taken from a study of monozygotic twins with inflammatory bowel disease. CDR3 size: 14 residues. CDR1 is SGHDN and CDR2 is FVKESK in the germline V gene. Eight distinct reactions (per sample) were used to make the cDNA. Template-switch reactions added UMIs with a 6-nucleotide sample barcode. With the 5' RACE reads reprocessed, TCRdb shows one record per CDR3 protein and no DNA. In all, the sample yields some 170,000 distinct CDR3 sequences. Study findings and constraints: The authors could not tell different T cell subtypes apart. TCRbeta inverse Simpson diversity was decreased in IBD patients versus healthy co-twins.

The sequence came from a human donor with ulcerative colitis or Crohn's disease, or a healthy co-twin of an affected twin (not recorded which). The V call is TRBV14, the J call TRBJ1-1; TCRdb names TRBD1, which stays unverified in the absence of DNA. The sequenced sample was blood. The CDR3 sequence: CASSQGPRGIEAFF. The full variable domain, completed using reference TRBV14 and TRBJ1-1, is EAGVTQFPSHSVIEKGQTVTLRCDPISGHDNLYWYRRVMGKEIKFLLHFVKESKQDESGMPNNRFLAERTGGTYSTLKVQPAELEDSGVYFCASSQGPRGIEAFFGQGTRLTVV.